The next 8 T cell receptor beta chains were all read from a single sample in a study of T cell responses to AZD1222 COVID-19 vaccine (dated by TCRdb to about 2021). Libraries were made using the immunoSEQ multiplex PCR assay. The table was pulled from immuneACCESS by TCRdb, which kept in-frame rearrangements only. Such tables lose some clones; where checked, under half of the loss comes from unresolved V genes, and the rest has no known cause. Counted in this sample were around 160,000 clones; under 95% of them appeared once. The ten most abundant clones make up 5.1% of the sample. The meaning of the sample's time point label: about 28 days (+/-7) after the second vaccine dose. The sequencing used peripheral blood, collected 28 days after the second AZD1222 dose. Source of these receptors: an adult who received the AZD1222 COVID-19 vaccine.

The CDR3 reads CASSLWGNTEAFF. In DNA, the CDR3 is TGTGCCAGTAGTCTCTGGGGTAACACTGAAGCTTTCTTT. The gene calls are TRBV19 and TRBJ1-1; D is uncertain. Germline assignment: CDR1 LNHDA and CDR2 SQIVND (reference sequence). This CDR3 spans 13 amino acids. The V gene lost 5 bases and the J gene lost 2 bases, with 9 bases spanning the gap.

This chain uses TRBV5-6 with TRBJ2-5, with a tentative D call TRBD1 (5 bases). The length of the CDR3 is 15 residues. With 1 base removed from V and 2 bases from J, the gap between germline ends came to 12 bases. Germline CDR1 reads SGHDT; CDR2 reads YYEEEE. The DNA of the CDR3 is TGTGCCAGCAGCTTGAGGGAACAGGCTCAAGAGACCCAGTACTTC. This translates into CASSLREQAQETQYF.

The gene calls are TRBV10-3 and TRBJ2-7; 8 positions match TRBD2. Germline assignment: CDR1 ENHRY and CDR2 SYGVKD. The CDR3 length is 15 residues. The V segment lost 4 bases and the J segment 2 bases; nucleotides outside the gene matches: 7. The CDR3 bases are TGTGCCATCAGTGGGACGACTAGCGCCACCTACGAGCAGTACTTC. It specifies CAISGTTSATYEQYF.

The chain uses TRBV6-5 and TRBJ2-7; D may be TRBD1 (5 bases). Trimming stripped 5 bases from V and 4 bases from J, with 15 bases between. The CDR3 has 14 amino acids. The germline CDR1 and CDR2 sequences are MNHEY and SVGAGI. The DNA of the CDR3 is TGTGCCAGCAGTCCGAAGGGGCGCGTTTACGAGCAGTACTTC. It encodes CASSPKGRVYEQYF.

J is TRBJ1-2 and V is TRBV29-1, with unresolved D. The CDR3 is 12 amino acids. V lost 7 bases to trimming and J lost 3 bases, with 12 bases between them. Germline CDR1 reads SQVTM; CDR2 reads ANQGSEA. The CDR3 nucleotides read TGCAGCGCCATTAACGCAGACTATGGCTACACCTTC. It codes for CSAINADYGYTF.

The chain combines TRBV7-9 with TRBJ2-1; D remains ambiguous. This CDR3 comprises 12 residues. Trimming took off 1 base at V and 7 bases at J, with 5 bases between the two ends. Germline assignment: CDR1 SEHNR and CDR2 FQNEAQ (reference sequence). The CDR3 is CASSLVINEQFF. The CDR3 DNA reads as TGTGCCAGCAGCTTAGTTATTAATGAGCAGTTCTTC.

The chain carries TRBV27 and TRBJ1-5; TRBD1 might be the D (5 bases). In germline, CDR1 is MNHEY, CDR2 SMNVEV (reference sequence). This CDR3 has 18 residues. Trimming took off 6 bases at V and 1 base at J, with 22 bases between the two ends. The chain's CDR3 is CASSPESRGAISNQPQHF. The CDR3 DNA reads TGTGCCAGCAGCCCTGAATCGAGGGGAGCAATAAGCAATCAGCCCCAGCATTTT.

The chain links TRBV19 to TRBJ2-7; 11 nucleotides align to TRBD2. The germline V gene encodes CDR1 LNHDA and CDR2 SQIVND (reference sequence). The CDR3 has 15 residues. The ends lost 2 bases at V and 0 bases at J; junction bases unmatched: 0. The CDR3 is CASSILAGGSYEQYF. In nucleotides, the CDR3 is TGTGCCAGTAGTATACTAGCGGGAGGCTCCTACGAGCAGTACTTC.